This TCR beta chain was profiled in a study of identical twins. The study, taken as a whole, reports: Insertions were reduced in abundant cord blood beta clonotypes but not in memory repertoires. An excess of low generation probability was shown by twin-shared out-of-frame alpha sequences.

Details on this clonotype: Its antigen remains unknown.

TCRdb redid the calling of the 5' RACE reads with MiXCR, one entry per CDR3 protein. Among hundreds of thousands of distinct CDR3 sequences listed, less than 10% were seen once. Germline V gene data show CDR1 as SGHVS and CDR2 as FNYEAQ. This CDR3 is built from 16 residues. Losses at the gene ends were 5 bases for V and 7 bases for J; bases not matched to a gene: 14. The same sample was also studied in work on yellow fever vaccine responses in identical twins.

This sequence originates from a woman in her late teens or twenties in good health. The chain combines TRBV7-6 with TRBJ2-4; 7 bases map to TRBD2. The sample consisted of PBMCs. CDR3 in DNA: TGTGCCAGCAGCCCGGATCCGGGGGGACCAGGGAACATTCAGTACTTC. This translates into CASSPDPGGPGNIQYF.